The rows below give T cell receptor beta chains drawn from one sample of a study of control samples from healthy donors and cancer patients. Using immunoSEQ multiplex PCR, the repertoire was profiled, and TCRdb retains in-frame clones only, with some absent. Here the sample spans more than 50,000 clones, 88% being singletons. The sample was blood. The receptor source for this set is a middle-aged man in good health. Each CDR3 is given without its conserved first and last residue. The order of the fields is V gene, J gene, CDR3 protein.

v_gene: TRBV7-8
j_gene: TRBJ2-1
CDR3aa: ASSLSGRGGNEQF

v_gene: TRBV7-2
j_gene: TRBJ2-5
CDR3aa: ASNPAGTGVSETQY

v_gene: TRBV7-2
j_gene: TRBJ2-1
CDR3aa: ASSLGAGGPHNEQF

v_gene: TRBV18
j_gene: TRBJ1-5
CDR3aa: ASSLGQNNQPQH

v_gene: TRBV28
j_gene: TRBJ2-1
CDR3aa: ASSLGRKSSFYNEQF

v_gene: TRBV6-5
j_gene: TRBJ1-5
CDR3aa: ASSYSDRDQPQH

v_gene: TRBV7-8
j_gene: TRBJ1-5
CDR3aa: ASSGGRGEYSNQPQH

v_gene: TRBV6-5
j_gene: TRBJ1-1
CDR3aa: ASVSGTVNEAF

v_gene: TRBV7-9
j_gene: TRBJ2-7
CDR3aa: ASSSPAGPTIYEQY

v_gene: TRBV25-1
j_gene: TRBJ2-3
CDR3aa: ASSEYIIGLYTDTQY

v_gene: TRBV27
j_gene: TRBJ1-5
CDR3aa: ASSQGQGFVSQPQH

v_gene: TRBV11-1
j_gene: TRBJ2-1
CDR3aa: ASSFGVSNEQF

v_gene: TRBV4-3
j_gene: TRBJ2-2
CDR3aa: ASSQQYPNTGELF

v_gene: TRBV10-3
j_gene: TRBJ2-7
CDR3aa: AIRSGPKDEQY

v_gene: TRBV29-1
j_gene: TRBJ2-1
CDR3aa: SVEFEQF

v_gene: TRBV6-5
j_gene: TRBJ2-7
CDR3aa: ASSYGTSGYTYEQY

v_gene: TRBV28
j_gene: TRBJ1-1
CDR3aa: ASSLRQVLMNTEAF

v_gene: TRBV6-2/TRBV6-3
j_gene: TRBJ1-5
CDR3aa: ASSSPGQGWQPQH

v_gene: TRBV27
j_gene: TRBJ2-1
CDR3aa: ASSLGVGPHEQF

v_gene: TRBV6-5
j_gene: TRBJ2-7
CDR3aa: ASSYRTGGYEQY

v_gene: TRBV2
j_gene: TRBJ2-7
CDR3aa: ASINLRSVGEQY

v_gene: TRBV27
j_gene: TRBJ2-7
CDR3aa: ASSLSGLLAGGRQY

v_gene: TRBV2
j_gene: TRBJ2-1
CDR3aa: ASKSGDPGKPNEQF

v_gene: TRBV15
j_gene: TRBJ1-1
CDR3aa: ATGRIGHTEAF

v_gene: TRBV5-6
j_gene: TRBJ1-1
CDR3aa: ASSSMPIGPMNTEAF

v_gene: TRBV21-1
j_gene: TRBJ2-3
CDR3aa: AKRLAGVCDTQY

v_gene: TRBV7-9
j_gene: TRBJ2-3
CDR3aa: ASSLSLSDTQY

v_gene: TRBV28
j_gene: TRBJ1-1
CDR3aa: ASSPQLNTEAF

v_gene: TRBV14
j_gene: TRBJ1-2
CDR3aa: ASRGHHNYGYT

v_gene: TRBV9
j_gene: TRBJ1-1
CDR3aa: ASSVAPGDTEAF

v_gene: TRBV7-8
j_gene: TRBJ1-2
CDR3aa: ASRGDRDYYGYT